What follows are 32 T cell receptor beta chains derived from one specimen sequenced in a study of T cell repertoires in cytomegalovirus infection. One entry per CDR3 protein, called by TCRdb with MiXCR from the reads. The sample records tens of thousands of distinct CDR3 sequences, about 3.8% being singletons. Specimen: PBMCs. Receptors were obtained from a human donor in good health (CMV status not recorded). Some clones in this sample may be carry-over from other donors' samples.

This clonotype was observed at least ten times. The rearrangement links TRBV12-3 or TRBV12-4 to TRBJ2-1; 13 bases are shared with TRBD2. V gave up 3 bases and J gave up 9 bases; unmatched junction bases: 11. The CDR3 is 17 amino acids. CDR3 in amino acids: CASSFRPGLAGEGEQFF. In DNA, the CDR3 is TGTGCCAGCAGTTTCCGCCCTGGACTAGCGGGGGAAGGTGAGCAGTTCTTC.

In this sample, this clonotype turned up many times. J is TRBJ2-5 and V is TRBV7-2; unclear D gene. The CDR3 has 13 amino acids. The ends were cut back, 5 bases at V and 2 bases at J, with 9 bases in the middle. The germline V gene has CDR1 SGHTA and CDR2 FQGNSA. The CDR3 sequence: CASSRWAQETQYF. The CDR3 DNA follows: TGTGCCAGCAGCAGATGGGCTCAAGAGACCCAGTACTTC.

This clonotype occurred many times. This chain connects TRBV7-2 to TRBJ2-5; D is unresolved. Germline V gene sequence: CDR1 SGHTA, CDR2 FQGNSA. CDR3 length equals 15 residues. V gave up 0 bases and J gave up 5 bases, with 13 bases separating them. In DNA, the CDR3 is TGTGCCAGCAGCTTAGCAACATCGAGATGGGAGACCCAGTACTTC. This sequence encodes CASSLATSRWETQYF. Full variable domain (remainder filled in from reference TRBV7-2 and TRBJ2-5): GAGVSQSPSNKVTEKGKDVELRCDPISGHTALYWYRQSLGQGLEFLIYFQGNSAPDKSGLPSDRFSAERTGGSVSTLTIQRTQQEDSAVYLCASSLATSRWETQYFGPGTRLLVL.

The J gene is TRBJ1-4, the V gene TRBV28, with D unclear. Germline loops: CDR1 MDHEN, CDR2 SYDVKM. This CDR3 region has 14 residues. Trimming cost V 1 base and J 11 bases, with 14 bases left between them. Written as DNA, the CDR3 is TGTGCCAGCAGTTTATCAGAGCCGTTGGGGAAACTGTTTTTT. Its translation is CASSLSEPLGKLFF. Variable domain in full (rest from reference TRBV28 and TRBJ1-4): DVKVTQSSRYLVKRTGEKVFLECVQDMDHENMFWYRQDPGLGLRLIYFSYDVKMKEKGDIPEGYSVSREKKERFSLILESASTNQTSMYLCASSLSEPLGKLFFGSGTQLSVL.

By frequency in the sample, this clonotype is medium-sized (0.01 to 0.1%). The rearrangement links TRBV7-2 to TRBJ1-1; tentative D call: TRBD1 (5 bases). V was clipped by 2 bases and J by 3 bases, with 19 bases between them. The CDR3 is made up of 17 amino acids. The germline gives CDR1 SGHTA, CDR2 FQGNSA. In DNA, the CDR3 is TGTGCCAGCAGCTTAATGCCCGCGTGGGTACAGGACACTGAAGCTTTCTTT. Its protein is CASSLMPAWVQDTEAFF.

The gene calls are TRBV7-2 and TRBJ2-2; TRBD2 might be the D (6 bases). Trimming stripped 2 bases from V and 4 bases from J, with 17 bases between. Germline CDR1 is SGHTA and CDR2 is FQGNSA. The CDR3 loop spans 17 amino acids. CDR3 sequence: CASSLLVGTRITGELFF. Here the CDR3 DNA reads TGTGCCAGCAGCTTACTGGTCGGGACTCGGATCACCGGGGAGCTGTTTTTT.

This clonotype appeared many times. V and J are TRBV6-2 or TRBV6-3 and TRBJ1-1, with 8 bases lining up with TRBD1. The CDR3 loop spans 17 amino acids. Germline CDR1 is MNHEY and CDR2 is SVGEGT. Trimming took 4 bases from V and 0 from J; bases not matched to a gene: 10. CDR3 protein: CASSSRYGQGLNTEAFF. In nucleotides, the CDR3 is TGTGCCAGCAGTTCCCGATATGGACAGGGTTTGAACACTGAAGCTTTCTTT.

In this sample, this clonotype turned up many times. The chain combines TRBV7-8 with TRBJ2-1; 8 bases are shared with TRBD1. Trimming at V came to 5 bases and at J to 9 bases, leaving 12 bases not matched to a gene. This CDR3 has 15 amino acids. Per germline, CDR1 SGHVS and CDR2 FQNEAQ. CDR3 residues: CASSPSPRGPGEQFF. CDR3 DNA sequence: TGTGCCAGCAGCCCCTCCCCCAGGGGGCCGGGTGAGCAGTTCTTC.

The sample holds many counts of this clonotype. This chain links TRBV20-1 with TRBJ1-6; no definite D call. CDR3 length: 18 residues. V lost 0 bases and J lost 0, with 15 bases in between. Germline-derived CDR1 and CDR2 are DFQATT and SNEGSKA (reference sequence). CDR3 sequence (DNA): TGCAGTGCTAGAGATTTGGGCGGGCAAAGCTCCTATAATTCACCCCTCCACTTT. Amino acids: CSARDLGGQSSYNSPLHF.

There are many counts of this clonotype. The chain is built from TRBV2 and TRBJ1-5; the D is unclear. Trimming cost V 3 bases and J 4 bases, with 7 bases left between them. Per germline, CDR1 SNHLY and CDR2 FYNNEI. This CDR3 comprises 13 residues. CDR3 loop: CASSERGNQPQHF. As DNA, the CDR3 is TGTGCCAGCAGTGAGCGCGGGAATCAGCCCCAGCATTTT.

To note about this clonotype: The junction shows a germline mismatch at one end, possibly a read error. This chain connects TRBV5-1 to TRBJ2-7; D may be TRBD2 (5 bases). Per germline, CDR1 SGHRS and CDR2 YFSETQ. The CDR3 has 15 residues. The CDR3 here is CASSFEGASSYEPYF. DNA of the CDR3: TGCGCCAGCAGCTTCGAGGGAGCGAGCTCCTACGAGCCGTACTTC.

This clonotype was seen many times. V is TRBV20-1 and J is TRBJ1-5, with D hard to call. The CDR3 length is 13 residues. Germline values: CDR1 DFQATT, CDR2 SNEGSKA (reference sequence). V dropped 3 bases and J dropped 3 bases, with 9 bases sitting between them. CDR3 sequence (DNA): TGCAGTGCTAGTGCCGGGGTCAATCAGCCCCAGCATTTT. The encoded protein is CSASAGVNQPQHF.

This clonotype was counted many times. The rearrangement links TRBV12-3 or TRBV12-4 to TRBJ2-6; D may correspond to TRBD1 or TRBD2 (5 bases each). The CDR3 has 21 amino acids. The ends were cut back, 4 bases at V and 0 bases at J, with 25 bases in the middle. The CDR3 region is CASSSSSGWGTASSGANVLTF. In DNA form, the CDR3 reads TGTGCCAGCAGTTCATCCAGTGGATGGGGGACGGCCAGCTCTGGGGCCAACGTCCTGACTTTC.

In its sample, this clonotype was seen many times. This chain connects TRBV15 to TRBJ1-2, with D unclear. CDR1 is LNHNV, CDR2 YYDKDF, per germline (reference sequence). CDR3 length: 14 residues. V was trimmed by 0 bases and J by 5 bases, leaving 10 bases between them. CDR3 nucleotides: TGTGCCACCAGCAGAGATCAACCCCTTTATGGCTACACCTTC. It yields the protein CATSRDQPLYGYTF.

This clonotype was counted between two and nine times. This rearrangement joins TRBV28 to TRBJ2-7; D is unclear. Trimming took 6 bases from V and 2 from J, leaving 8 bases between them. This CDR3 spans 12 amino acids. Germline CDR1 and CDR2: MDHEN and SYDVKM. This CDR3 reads CASSPQTYEQYF. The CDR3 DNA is TGTGCCAGCAGCCCACAAACCTACGAGCAGTACTTC.

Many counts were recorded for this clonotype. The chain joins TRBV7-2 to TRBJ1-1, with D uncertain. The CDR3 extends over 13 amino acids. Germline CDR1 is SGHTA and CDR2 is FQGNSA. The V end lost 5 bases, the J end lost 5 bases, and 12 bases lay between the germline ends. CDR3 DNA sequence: TGTGCCAGCAGCCTCCATATGAGGACTGAAGCTTTCTTT. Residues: CASSLHMRTEAFF.

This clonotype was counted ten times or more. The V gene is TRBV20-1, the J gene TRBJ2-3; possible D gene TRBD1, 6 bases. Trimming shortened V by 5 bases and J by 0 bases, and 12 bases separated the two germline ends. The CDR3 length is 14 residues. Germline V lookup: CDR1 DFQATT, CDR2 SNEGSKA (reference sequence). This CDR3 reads CSAQGGTSTDTQYF. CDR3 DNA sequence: TGCAGTGCTCAAGGGGGAACTAGCACAGATACGCAGTATTTT.

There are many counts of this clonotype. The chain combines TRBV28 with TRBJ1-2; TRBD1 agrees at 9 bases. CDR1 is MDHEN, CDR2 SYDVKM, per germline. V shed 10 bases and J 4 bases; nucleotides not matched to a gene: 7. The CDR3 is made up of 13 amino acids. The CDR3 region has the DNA TGTGCCATCGGGGACAGGGTCTCCTATGGCTACACCTTC. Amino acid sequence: CAIGDRVSYGYTF.

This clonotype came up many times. CDR3 nucleotides: TGTGCCAGCAGCCTACAGGGCCCTTTATACCCCGAGCAGTACTTC. This sequence encodes CASSLQGPLYPEQYF. The chain carries TRBV7-9 and TRBJ2-7, with a tentative D call TRBD1 (6 bases). In germline, CDR1 is SEHNR, CDR2 FQNEAQ (reference sequence). With 5 bases removed from V and 6 bases from J, the gap between germline ends came to 20 bases. There are 15 residues in the CDR3. Combining the CDR3 with reference TRBV7-9 and TRBJ2-7 gives the whole variable domain DTGVSQNPRHKITKRGQNVTFRCDPISEHNRLYWYRQTLGQGPEFLTYFQNEAQLEKSRLLSDRFSAERPKGSFSTLEIQRTEQGDSAMYLCASSLQGPLYPEQYFGPGTRLTVT.

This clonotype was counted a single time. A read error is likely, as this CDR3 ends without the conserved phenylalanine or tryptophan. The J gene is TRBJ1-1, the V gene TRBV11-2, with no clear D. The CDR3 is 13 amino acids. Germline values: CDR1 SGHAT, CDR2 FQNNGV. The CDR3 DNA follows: TGTGGCAGCAGCTCCACGCGGGGCACTGAAGCTTTCTTA. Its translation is CGSSSTRGTEAFL.

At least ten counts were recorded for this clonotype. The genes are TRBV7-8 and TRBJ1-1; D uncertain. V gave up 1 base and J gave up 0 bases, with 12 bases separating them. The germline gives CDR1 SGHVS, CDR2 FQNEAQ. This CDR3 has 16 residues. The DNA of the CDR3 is TGTGCCAGCAGCTTAGGGAGGAGGGCCATGAACACTGAAGCTTTCTTT. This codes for CASSLGRRAMNTEAFF.

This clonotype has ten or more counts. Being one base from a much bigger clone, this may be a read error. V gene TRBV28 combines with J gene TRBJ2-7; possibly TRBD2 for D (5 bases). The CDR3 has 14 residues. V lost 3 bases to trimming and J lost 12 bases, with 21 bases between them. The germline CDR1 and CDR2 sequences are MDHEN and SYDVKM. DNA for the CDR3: TGTGCCAGCAGTTTGGAGGAGTATGGGCACAGATGGTACTTC. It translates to CASSLEEYGHRWYF. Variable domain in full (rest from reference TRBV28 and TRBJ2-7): DVKVTQSSRYLVKRTGEKVFLECVQDMDHENMFWYRQDPGLGLRLIYFSYDVKMKEKGDIPEGYSVSREKKERFSLILESASTNQTSMYLCASSLEEYGHRWYFGPGTRLTVT.

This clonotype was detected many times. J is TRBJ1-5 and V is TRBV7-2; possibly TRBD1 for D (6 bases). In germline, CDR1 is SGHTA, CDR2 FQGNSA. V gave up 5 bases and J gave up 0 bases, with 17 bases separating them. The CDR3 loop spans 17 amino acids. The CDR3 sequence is CASSPHGQTISNQPQHF. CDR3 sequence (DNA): TGTGCCAGCAGCCCCCATGGACAGACGATTAGCAATCAGCCCCAGCATTTT.

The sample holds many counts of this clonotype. Here the CDR3 reads CASRTIRDRFEAFF. The CDR3 DNA follows: TGTGCCAGCAGAACCATCCGGGACAGATTTGAAGCTTTCTTT. V gene TRBV11-2 combines with J gene TRBJ1-1; 7 bases align to TRBD1. With 6 bases clipped from V and 7 bases from J, the junction kept 11 bases outside the gene matches. CDR1 is SGHAT and CDR2 is FQNNGV in the germline V gene. This CDR3 region has 14 residues.

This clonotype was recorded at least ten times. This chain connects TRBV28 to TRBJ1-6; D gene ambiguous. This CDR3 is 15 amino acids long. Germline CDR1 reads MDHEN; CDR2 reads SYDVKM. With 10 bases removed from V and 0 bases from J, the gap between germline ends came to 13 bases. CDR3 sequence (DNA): TGTGCCATCGGTCCAAGTAACTCCTATAATTCACCCCTCCACTTT. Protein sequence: CAIGPSNSYNSPLHF. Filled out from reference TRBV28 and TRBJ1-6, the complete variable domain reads DVKVTQSSRYLVKRTGEKVFLECVQDMDHENMFWYRQDPGLGLRLIYFSYDVKMKEKGDIPEGYSVSREKKERFSLILESASTNQTSMYLCAIGPSNSYNSPLHFGNGTRLTVT.

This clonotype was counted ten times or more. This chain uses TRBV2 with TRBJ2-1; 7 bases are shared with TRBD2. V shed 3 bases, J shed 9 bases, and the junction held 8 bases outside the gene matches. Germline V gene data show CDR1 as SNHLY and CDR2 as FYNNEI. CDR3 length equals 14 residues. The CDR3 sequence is CASSDRRGYGEQFF. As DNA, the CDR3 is TGTGCCAGCAGTGATCGGCGGGGGTACGGTGAGCAGTTCTTC.

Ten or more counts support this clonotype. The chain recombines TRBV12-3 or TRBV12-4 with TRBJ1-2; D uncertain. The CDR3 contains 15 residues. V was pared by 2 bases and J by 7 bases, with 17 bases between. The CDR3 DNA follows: TGTGCCAGCAGTTTAAGCATGTCTACTACCCTTGGCTACACCTTC. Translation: CASSLSMSTTLGYTF.

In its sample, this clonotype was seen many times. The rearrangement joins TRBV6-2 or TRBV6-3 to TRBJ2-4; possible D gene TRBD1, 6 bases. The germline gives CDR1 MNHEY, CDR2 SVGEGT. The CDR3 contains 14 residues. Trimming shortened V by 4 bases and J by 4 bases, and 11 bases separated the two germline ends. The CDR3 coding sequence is TGTGCCAGCAGTTCCTCGGACAGAAAAAACATTCAGTACTTC. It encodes CASSSSDRKNIQYF.

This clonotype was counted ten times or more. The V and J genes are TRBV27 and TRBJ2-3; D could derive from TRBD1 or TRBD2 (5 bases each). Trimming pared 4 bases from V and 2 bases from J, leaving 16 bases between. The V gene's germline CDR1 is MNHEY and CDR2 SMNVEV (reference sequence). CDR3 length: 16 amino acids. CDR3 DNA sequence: TGTGCCAGCAGTTCAGCCAGACGGGGCGTCACAGATACGCAGTATTTT. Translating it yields CASSSARRGVTDTQYF.

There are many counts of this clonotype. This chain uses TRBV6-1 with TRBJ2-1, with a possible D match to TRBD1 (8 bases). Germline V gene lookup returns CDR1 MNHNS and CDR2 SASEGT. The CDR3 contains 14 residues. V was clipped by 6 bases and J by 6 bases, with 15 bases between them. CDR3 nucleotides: TGTGCCAGCAGCTGGACAGGGAGGGGCAATGAGCAGTTCTTC. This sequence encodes CASSWTGRGNEQFF.

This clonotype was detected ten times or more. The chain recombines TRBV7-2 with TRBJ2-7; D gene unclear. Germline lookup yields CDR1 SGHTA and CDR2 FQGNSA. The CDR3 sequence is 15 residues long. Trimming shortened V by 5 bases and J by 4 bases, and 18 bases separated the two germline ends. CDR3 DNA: TGTGCCAGCAGCGGCCTTTTGGGCACCCTTTACGAGCAGTACTTC. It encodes CASSGLLGTLYEQYF.

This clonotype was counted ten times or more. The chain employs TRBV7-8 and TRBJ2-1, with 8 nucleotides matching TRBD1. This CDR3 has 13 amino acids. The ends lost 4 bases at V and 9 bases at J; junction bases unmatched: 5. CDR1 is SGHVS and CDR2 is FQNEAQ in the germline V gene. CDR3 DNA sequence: TGTGCCAGCAGCTCGGACAGGGCGACTGAGCAGTTCTTC. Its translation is CASSSDRATEQFF.